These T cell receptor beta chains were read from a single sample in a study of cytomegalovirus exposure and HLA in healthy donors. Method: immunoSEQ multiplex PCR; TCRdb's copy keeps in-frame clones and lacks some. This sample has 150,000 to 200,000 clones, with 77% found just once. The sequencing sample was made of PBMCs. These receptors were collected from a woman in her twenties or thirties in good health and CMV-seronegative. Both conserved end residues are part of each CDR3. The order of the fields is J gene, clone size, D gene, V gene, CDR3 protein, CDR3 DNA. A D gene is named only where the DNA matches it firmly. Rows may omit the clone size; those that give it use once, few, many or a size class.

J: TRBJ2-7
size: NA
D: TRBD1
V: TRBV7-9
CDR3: CASSLRRTGGEQYF
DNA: TGTGCCAGCAGCTTAAGACGGACAGGGGGCGAGCAGTACTTC

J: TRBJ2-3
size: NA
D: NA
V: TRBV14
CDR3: CASSQVPRVGSSTDTQYF
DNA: TGTGCCAGCAGCCAAGTCCCTCGGGTGGGGAGTAGCACAGATACGCAGTATTTT

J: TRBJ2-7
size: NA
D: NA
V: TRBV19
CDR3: CASSMGAGSYEQYF
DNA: TGTGCCAGTAGTATGGGGGCAGGGAGCTACGAGCAGTACTTC

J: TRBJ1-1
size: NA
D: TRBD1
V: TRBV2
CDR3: CASRDRGETEAFF
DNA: TGTGCCAGCAGGGACAGGGGGGAGACTGAAGCTTTCTTT

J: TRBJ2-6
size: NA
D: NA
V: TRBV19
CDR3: CASSNLSTWAKSGANVLTF
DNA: TGTGCCAGTAGTAACCTTAGTACCTGGGCAAAATCTGGGGCCAACGTCCTGACTTTC

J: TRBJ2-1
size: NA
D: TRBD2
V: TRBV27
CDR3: CASSLGTSGNEQFF
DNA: TGTGCCAGCTCCCTCGGGACTAGCGGCAATGAGCAGTTCTTC

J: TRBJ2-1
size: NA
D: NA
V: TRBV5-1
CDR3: CASRGEGMGSFF
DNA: TGCGCCAGCAGGGGAGAAGGAATGGGATCGTTCTTC

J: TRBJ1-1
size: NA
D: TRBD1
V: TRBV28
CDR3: CASRQQGVTFF
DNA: TGTGCCAGCAGGCAACAGGGGGTAACTTTCTTT

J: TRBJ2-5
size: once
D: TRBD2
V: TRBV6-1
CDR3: CASRGLAGVKETQYF
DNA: TGTGCCAGCAGAGGCCTAGCGGGAGTCAAAGAGACCCAGTACTTC

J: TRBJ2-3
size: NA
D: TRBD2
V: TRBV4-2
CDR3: CASSQTSGGTDTQYF
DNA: TGTGCCAGCAGCCAGACTAGCGGGGGAACAGATACGCAGTATTTT

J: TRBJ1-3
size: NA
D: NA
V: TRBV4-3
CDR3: CASSQTALVGNTIYF
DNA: TGCGCCAGCAGCCAAACGGCACTAGTAGGAAACACCATATATTTT

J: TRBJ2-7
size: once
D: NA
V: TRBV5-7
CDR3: CASSLDRKGTYEQYF
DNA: TGTGCCAGCAGCTTGGACAGAAAGGGGACCTACGAGCAGTACTTC

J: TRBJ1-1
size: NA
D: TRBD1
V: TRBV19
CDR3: CASSHRGRVGMNTEAFF
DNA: TGTGCCAGTAGCCACAGGGGGCGCGTCGGTATGAACACTGAAGCTTTCTTT

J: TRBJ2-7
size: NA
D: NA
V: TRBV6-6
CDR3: CASSDSSYEQYF
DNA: TGTGCCAGCAGCGACAGCTCCTACGAGCAGTACTTC

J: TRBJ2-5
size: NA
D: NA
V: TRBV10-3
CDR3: CAISVAGQETQYF
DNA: TGTGCCATCAGTGTGGCGGGCCAAGAGACCCAGTACTTC

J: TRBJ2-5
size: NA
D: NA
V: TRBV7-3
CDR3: CASSLRLGAETQYF
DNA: TGTGCCAGCAGCTTAAGGCTAGGCGCGGAGACCCAGTACTTC

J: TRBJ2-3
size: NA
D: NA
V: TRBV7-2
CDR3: CASSLQGPTASIGYF
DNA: TGTGCCAGCAGCCTACAGGGTCCGACCGCGTCAATCGGGTATTTT

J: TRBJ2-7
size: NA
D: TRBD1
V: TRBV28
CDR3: CASRRESGGGAIYEQYF
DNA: TGTGCCAGCAGGCGCGAGTCAGGGGGTGGGGCTATCTACGAGCAGTACTTC

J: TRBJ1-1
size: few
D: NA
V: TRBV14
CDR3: CASSQGASRDRPWVQTFF
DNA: TGTGCCAGCAGCCAAGGAGCAAGCCGAGACAGGCCCTGGGTACAGACTTTCTTT

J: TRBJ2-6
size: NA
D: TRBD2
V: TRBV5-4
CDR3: CASSFPGVIAGYSGANVLTF
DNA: TGTGCCAGCAGCTTCCCGGGTGTTATAGCGGGGTACTCTGGGGCCAACGTCCTGACTTTC

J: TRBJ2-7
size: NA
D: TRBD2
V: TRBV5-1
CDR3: CASSGGGFNVEQYF
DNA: TGCGCCAGCAGCGGGGGGGGTTTTAATGTCGAGCAGTACTTC

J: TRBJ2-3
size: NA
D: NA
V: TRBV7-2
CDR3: CASSLGTPPDTQYF
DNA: TGTGCCAGCAGCCTTGGGACACCCCCAGATACGCAGTATTTT

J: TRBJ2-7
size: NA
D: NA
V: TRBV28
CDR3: CASSLLGRTYEQYF
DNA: TGTGCCAGCAGTTTATTGGGCAGAACCTACGAGCAGTACTTC

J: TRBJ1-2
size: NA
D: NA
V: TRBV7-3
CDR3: CASSTQGRWFRYGYTF
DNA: TGTGCCAGCAGCACCCAGGGGCGATGGTTCAGGTATGGCTACACCTTC

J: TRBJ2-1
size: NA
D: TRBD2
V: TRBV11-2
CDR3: CASSLVVLAGLFDEQFF
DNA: TGTGCCAGCAGCTTAGTCGTACTAGCGGGCCTGTTCGATGAGCAGTTCTTC

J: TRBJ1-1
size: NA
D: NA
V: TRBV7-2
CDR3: CASSLGPNSRNTEAFF
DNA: TGTGCCAGCAGCTTAGGCCCTAACAGTCGTAACACTGAAGCTTTCTTT